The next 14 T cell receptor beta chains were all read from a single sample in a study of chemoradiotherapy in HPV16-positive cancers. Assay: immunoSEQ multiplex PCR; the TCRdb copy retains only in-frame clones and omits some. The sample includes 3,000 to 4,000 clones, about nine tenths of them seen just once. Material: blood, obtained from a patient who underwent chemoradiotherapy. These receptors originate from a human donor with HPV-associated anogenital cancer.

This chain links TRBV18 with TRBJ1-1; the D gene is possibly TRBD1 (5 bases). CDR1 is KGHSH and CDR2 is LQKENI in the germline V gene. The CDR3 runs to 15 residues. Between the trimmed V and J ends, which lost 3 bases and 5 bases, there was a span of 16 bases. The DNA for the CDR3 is TGTGCCAGCTCACCGAGACAGACGAGAGAGACTGAAGCTTTCTTT. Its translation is CASSPRQTRETEAFF.

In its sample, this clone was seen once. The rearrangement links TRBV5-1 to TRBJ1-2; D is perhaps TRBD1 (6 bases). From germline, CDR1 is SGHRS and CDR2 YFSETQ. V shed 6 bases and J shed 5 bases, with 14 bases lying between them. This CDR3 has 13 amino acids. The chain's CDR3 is CASTVGGEYGYTF. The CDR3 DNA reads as TGCGCCAGCACCGTTGGGGGCGAGTATGGCTACACCTTC.

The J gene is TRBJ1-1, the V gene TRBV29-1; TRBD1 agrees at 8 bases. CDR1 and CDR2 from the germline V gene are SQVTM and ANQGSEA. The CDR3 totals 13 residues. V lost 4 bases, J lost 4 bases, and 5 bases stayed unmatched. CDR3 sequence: CSVGSGGITEAFF. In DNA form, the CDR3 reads TGCAGCGTTGGGTCAGGGGGCATCACTGAAGCTTTCTTT. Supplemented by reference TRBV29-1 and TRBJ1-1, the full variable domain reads SAVISQKPSRDICQRGTSLTIQCQVDSQVTMMFWYRQQPGQSLTLIATANQGSEATYESGFVIDKFPISRPNLTFSTLTVSNMSPEDSSIYLCSVGSGGITEAFFGQGTRLTVV.

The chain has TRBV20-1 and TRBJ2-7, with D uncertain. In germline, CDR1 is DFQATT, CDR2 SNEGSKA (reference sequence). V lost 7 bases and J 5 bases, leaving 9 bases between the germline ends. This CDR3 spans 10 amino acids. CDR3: CSGVLDEQYF. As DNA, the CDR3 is TGCAGTGGCGTTTTGGACGAGCAGTACTTC.

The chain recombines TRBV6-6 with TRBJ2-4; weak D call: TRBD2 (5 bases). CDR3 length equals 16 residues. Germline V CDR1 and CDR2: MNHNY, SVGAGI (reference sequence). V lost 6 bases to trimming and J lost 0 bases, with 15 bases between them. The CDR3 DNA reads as TGTGCCAGCAGGAGAGAGGGCTCTCTAGCCAAAAACATTCAGTACTTC. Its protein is CASRREGSLAKNIQYF.

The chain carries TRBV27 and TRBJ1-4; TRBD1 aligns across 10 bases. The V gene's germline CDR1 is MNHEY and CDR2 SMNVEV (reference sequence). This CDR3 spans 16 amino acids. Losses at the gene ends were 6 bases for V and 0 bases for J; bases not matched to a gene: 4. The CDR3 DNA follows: TGTGCCAGCAGGGACAGGGGGATAACAACTAATGAAAAACTGTTTTTT. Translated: CASRDRGITTNEKLFF.

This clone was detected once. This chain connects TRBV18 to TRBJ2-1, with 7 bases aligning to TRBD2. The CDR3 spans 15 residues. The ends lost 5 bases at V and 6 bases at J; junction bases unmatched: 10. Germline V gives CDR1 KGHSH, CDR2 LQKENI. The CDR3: CASSILPGGSNEQFF. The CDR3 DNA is TGTGCCAGCTCAATACTACCGGGGGGTAGCAATGAGCAGTTCTTC.

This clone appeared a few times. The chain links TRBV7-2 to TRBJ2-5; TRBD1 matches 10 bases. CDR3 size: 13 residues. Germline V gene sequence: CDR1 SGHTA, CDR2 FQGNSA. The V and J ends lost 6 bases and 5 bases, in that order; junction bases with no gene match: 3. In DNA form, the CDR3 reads TGTGCCAGCAGTTCGGACAGGGGGGAGACCCAGTACTTC. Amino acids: CASSSDRGETQYF.

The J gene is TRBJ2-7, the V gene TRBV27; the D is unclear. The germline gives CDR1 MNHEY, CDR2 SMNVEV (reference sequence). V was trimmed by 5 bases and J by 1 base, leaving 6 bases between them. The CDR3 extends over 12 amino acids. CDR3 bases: TGTGCCAGCAGTGCACCTTCCTACGAGCAGTACTTC. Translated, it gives CASSAPSYEQYF.

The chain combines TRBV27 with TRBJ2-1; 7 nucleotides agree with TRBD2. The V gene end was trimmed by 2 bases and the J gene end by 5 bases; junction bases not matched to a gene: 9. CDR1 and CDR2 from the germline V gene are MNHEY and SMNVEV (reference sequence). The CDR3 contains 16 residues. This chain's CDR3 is CASSLAHWLADNEQFF. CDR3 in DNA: TGTGCCAGCAGTTTAGCCCATTGGCTAGCGGACAATGAGCAGTTCTTC.

In nucleotides, the CDR3 is TGTGCCAGCAGCTCCAAGACTAGCGCTAGGGGAACCCAGTACTTC. Translating it yields CASSSKTSARGTQYF. The rearrangement joins TRBV7-2 to TRBJ2-5; 8 bases agree with TRBD2. The CDR3 length is 15 residues. J gave up 8 bases and V 4 bases, and 12 bases lay outside the gene matches. Germline V lookup: CDR1 SGHTA, CDR2 FQGNSA.

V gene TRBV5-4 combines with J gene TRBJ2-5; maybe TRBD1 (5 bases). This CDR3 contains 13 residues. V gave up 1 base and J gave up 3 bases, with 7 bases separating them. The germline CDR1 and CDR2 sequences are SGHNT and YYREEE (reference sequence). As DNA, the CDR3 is TGTGCCAGCAGCTTGCCAGGGAAAGAGACCCAGTACTTC. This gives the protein CASSLPGKETQYF.

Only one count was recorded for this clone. The CDR3 loop is CASSDWGRDNEKLFF. The CDR3 DNA reads TGTGCCAGCAGTGACTGGGGTAGGGATAATGAAAAACTGTTTTTT. The chain uses TRBV2 and TRBJ1-4; no clear D gene. Germline loops: CDR1 SNHLY, CDR2 FYNNEI. Deletions cut 3 bases from V and 4 bases from J, with 12 bases between. This CDR3 contains 15 residues.

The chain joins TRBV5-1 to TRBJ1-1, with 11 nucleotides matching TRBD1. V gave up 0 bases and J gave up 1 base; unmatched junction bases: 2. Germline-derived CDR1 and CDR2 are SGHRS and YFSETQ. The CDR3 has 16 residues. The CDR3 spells CASSLEGQGGNTEAFF. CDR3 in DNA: TGCGCCAGCAGCTTGGAGGGACAGGGGGGGAACACTGAAGCTTTCTTT.